This section outlines one TCR beta chain sequence together with its context. Its antigen remains unknown. These data originate in a study of shared clonotypes between healthy human individuals. On the study more broadly: Those who served as donors were two women and three men between the ages of 18 and 49.

Only in-frame clones appear in the TCRdb table, and some are missing; sequencing was by immunoSEQ multiplex PCR. This sample has over 2 million clones, with roughly 92% found just once. Broader study findings: Donors were few, which limited the genetic and exposure-history diversity represented. The study found about 5% of naive CD4 clonotypes shared across a few donors.

Deletions cut 6 bases from V and 6 bases from J, with 9 bases between. The CDR3 is 11 residues long. Germline-derived CDR1 and CDR2 are MNHNY and SVGAGI (reference sequence). Sequenced input: naive CD4+ T cells from PBMCs. Regarding subset: CD45RA+ positively selected. The TCR originated in a man aged 18-30 years in good health. Some clones in this sample may be carry-over from other donors' samples. The V call is TRBV6-6, the J call TRBJ2-7; D gene uncertain. The CDR3 region has the DNA TGTGCCAGCAGAGAAATAGGCGAGCAGTACTTC. Translated, it gives CASREIGEQYF.